What follows are 6 T cell receptor beta chains derived from one specimen sequenced in a study of cytomegalovirus exposure and HLA in healthy donors (dated by TCRdb to the late 2010s). Receptor libraries were prepared by the immunoSEQ multiplex PCR assay. The table comes from immuneACCESS by way of TCRdb, which keeps in-frame sequences with V and J called. Part of the clones is missing from these tables; in studies checked, under half for an unresolved V gene and the rest for unknown reasons. For this sample there are about 170,000 clones; around nine tenths appear just once. The ten largest clones capture more than 1.2% of the sample. Sequencing used PBMCs. The receptors were sampled from a young woman in good health and CMV-seronegative.

In this sample, this clone turned up once. The rearrangement uses TRBV7-2 and TRBJ2-7; 8 bases are shared with TRBD1. Germline CDR1 is SGHTA and CDR2 is FQGNSA. This CDR3 has 14 residues. V was clipped by 10 bases and J by 5 bases; unmatched bases: 13. Here the CDR3 DNA reads TGTGCCACCCTACCGTCCGAGACAGGGGACGAGCAGTACTTC. Amino acid sequence: CATLPSETGDEQYF.

This clone has just one count. V usage is TRBV10-2 and J usage is TRBJ2-1, with D tentatively TRBD1 (5 bases). Germline CDR1 and CDR2: WSHSY and SAAADI. Deletions cut 6 bases from V and 5 bases from J, with 20 bases between. The CDR3 spans 16 residues. The CDR3 reads CASRDRWQGLNNEQFF. CDR3 nucleotide sequence: TGCGCCAGCAGGGACCGGTGGCAGGGTCTCAACAATGAGCAGTTCTTC.

This clone was picked up one time. The CDR3 region is CASMRGGSEAFF. The CDR3 DNA reads TGTGCCAGCATGAGGGGGGGGTCTGAAGCTTTCTTT. The chain has TRBV6-5 and TRBJ1-1; perhaps TRBD1 as D (6 bases). The V end was cut by 7 bases, the J end by 6 bases, with 12 bases between. CDR1 MNHEY and CDR2 SVGAGI come from the germline V gene. The CDR3 spans 12 residues.

The chain uses TRBV10-3 and TRBJ1-2; tentatively, D is TRBD1 (5 bases). V was shortened by 3 bases and J by 3 bases, with 11 bases between the two germline ends. This CDR3 region has 14 residues. Germline V CDR1 and CDR2: ENHRY, SYGVKD. The CDR3 DNA reads TGTGCCATCAGTGACACGGGAGGGGACTATGGCTACACCTTC. Its translation is CAISDTGGDYGYTF.

The chain links TRBV4-1 to TRBJ1-1; 9 positions agree with TRBD1. The germline CDR1 and CDR2 sequences are MGHRA and YSYEKL. The CDR3 runs to 14 residues. Losses at the gene ends were 4 bases for V and 8 bases for J; bases not matched to a gene: 8. The CDR3 region has the DNA TGCGCCAGCAGCCTTTCACAGGGGGCGGGGGAAGCTTTCTTT. Protein: CASSLSQGAGEAFF.

This clone was seen just once. The V gene is TRBV6-1, the J gene TRBJ2-7, with TRBD1 identical over 8 bases. This CDR3 spans 13 amino acids. The trim removed 5 bases at V and 7 bases at J, leaving 7 bases unmatched. The germline V gene encodes CDR1 MNHNS and CDR2 SASEGT. This CDR3 is CASSFDRGWEQYF. The CDR3 region has the DNA TGTGCCAGCAGTTTCGACAGGGGTTGGGAGCAGTACTTC.